The 20 T cell receptor beta chains in this list originate from one sample, sequenced in a study of CD4 T cells in relation to SARS-CoV-2 and coronaviruses. Before the COVID-19 pandemic, during about 2010-2019, CD4+ T cells were taken from unexposed donors. After around nine days of culture, CD4+ T cells were isolated. No antigens are known for them. TCRdb's copy holds only in-frame clones and misses some; the assay was immunoSEQ multiplex PCR. The repertoire holds roughly 15,000 clones, with roughly 87% as singletons. The sample consisted of CD4+ T cells from PBMCs, cultured in vitro. Every receptor here comes from a human donor in good health.

This rearrangement joins TRBV19 to TRBJ2-1; 7 positions match TRBD2. The J segment lost 5 bases and the V segment lost 5 bases, leaving 6 bases of the junction unmatched. The CDR3 loop spans 14 amino acids. Germline V gene data show CDR1 as LNHDA and CDR2 as SQIVND (reference sequence). The CDR3 is CASSPAGSHNEQFF. In nucleotides, the CDR3 is TGTGCCAGTAGTCCAGCGGGATCCCACAATGAGCAGTTCTTC.

The genes are TRBV6-2 or TRBV6-3 and TRBJ1-5; D perhaps matches TRBD1 (5 bases). Germline assignment: CDR1 MNHEY and CDR2 SVGEGT. Trimming removed 2 bases at V and 8 bases at J, with 22 bases between. The CDR3 has 17 amino acids. The CDR3 DNA is TGTGCCAGCAGTTACACTGCCGGGACGGGGTATGTCGAGCCCCAGCATTTT. Translating gives CASSYTAGTGYVEPQHF.

The chain is built from TRBV18 and TRBJ2-7; 8 bases fit TRBD2. This CDR3 spans 16 amino acids. CDR1 and CDR2 (germline): KGHSH, LQKENI. The J segment lost 0 bases and the V segment lost 1 base, leaving 5 bases of the junction unmatched. The CDR3 region has the DNA TGTGCCAGCTCACCACGGGCGACTAGCGACTCCTACGAGCAGTACTTC. Encoded protein: CASSPRATSDSYEQYF.

The chain combines TRBV25-1 with TRBJ2-6, with 7 bases that match TRBD1. V lost 5 bases, J lost 4 bases, and 2 bases stayed unmatched. The CDR3 is 14 amino acids. Germline V gene sequence: CDR1 MGHDK, CDR2 SYGVNS. The CDR3 nucleotides are TGTGCCAGCAGTTTCAGGGGGGGGGCCAACGTCCTGACTTTC. This translates into CASSFRGGANVLTF.

The chain is built from TRBV7-9 and TRBJ2-1; 9 bases are a match to TRBD2. Germline loops: CDR1 SEHNR, CDR2 FQNEAQ (reference sequence). V lost 6 bases and J lost 0; bases outside the gene matches: 3. The CDR3 is made up of 15 amino acids. The CDR3 reads CASRGSGSSYNEQFF. In DNA, the CDR3 is TGTGCCAGCAGAGGTAGCGGGAGCTCCTACAATGAGCAGTTCTTC.

The chain carries TRBV12-2 and TRBJ1-1; TRBD1 is the table's D call, not checked against the DNA. TRBV12-2 is reported as a pseudogene. This CDR3 has 16 residues. The CDR3 spells CASRYRDRGFNTEAFF. CDR3 nucleotide sequence: TGTGCAAGTCGCTACCGGGACAGGGGTTTCAACACTGAAGCTTTCTTT.

This clone was observed a few times. The rearrangement joins TRBV7-9 to TRBJ1-2; 7 nucleotides match TRBD1. The CDR3 is 13 residues long. CDR1 is SEHNR, CDR2 FQNEAQ, per germline (reference sequence). V gave up 5 bases and J gave up 5 bases; unmatched junction bases: 5. The CDR3 nucleotides read TGTGCCAGCAGCCTAGAGGGGGCATATGGCTACACCTTC. As protein: CASSLEGAYGYTF. Looking up the rest from reference TRBV7-9 and TRBJ1-2 gives the full variable domain: DTGVSQNPRHKITKRGQNVTFRCDPISEHNRLYWYRQTLGQGPEFLTYFQNEAQLEKSRLLSDRFSAERPKGSFSTLEIQRTEQGDSAMYLCASSLEGAYGYTFGSGTRLTVV.

The rearrangement joins TRBV6-5 to TRBJ2-3; 10 bases fit TRBD1. J gave up 7 bases and V 5 bases, and 9 bases lay outside the gene matches. The CDR3 has 15 amino acids. CDR1 and CDR2 (germline): MNHEY, SVGAGI. The CDR3 nucleotides are TGTGCCAGCAGTCCCTTGACAGGGGGCTTAAATACGCAGTATTTT. Its protein product is CASSPLTGGLNTQYF.

The chain joins TRBV2 to TRBJ1-1; D call uncertain. The germline gives CDR1 SNHLY, CDR2 FYNNEI. The CDR3 length is 10 residues. The V and J ends lost 8 bases and 7 bases respectively, with 8 bases between them. CDR3 sequence reads: CASLAFEAFF. CDR3 coding DNA: TGTGCCAGCCTGGCTTTTGAAGCTTTCTTT.

The chain links TRBV5-1 to TRBJ2-6; 11 positions agree with TRBD1. After removal of 3 bases from V and 0 bases from J, the junction contained 5 bases not matched to a gene. CDR1 SGHRS and CDR2 YFSETQ come from the germline V gene. The length of the CDR3 is 18 residues. CDR3 DNA sequence: TGCGCCAGCAGCTCGGTCGGGACAGGGGGCTCTGGGGCCAACGTCCTGACTTTC. Protein: CASSSVGTGGSGANVLTF.

This clone was detected once. J is TRBJ2-1 and V is TRBV3-1 (or the pseudogene TRBV3-2); D ambiguous. V was clipped by 4 bases and J by 5 bases, with 6 bases between them. Germline-derived CDR1 and CDR2 are LGHDT and YNNKEL (reference sequence). The CDR3 sequence is 12 residues long. CDR3: CASSLLNNEQFF. The CDR3 DNA follows: TGTGCCAGCAGCCTCCTAAACAATGAGCAGTTCTTC.

V and J are TRBV7-9 and TRBJ2-3; 10 bases are shared with TRBD2. V gave up 5 bases and J gave up 6 bases; unmatched junction bases: 5. CDR3 length equals 14 residues. Germline values: CDR1 SEHNR, CDR2 FQNEAQ (reference sequence). In DNA form, the CDR3 reads TGTGCCAGCAGCCTCAGCGGGGGGGCTGATACGCAGTATTTT. This codes for CASSLSGGADTQYF.

The chain is built from TRBV29-1 and TRBJ2-3; either TRBD1 or TRBD2 may fit D (5 bases each). The CDR3 is made up of 13 amino acids. Germline assignment: CDR1 SQVTM and CDR2 ANQGSEA. V lost 4 bases and J 11 bases, leaving 19 bases between the germline ends. The CDR3 DNA follows: TGCAGCGTTGTTGGGTCCACCCCAGGGAGGCAGTATTTT. This sequence encodes CSVVGSTPGRQYF.

This clone was detected only once. The chain uses TRBV11-2 and TRBJ2-3, with 13 bases identical to TRBD2. The CDR3 loop spans 16 amino acids. Germline values: CDR1 SGHAT, CDR2 FQNNGV. V dropped 4 bases and J dropped 6; count of bases not matched to a gene: 7. CDR3 sequence: CASSSRTSGRGDTQYF. The CDR3 nucleotides are TGTGCCAGCAGCTCCCGGACTAGCGGGAGAGGTGATACGCAGTATTTT. Variable domain in full (rest from reference TRBV11-2 and TRBJ2-3): EAGVAQSPRYKIIEKRQSVAFWCNPISGHATLYWYQQILGQGPKLLIQFQNNGVVDDSQLPKDRFSAERLKGVDSTLKIQPAKLEDSAVYLCASSSRTSGRGDTQYFGPGTRLTVL.

The chain recombines TRBV7-2 with TRBJ2-3, with D uncertain. CDR1 and CDR2 from the germline V gene are SGHTA and FQGNSA. The CDR3 contains 13 residues. V was clipped by 6 bases and J by 1 base, with 8 bases between them. The CDR3 here is CASSRSGTDTQYF. The CDR3, as DNA: TGTGCCAGCAGTCGGTCGGGCACAGATACGCAGTATTTT.

V usage is TRBV12-2 and J usage is TRBJ2-3; whether TRBD2, the table's D call, matches the DNA was not checked. TRBV12-2 has pseudogene status. The CDR3 length is 16 residues. This chain's CDR3 is CASRLVRLAGTDTQYF. CDR3 sequence (DNA): TGTGCAAGTCGCTTAGTTCGGCTAGCGGGTACAGATACGCAGTATTTT.

This chain uses TRBV11-2 with TRBJ2-1; 9 nucleotides match TRBD2. The CDR3 has 16 residues. V lost 5 bases, J lost 2 bases, and 7 bases stayed unmatched. The germline CDR1 and CDR2 sequences are SGHAT and FQNNGV. In DNA form, the CDR3 reads TGTGCCAGCAGCGAGGGACTAGCCGATACCTACAATGAGCAGTTCTTC. Protein product: CASSEGLADTYNEQFF.

The chain recombines TRBV5-4 with TRBJ2-2; D is possibly TRBD2 (6 bases). Looked up from germline, CDR1 is SGHNT and CDR2 is YYREEE (reference sequence). V was trimmed by 5 bases and J by 0 bases, leaving 8 bases between them. This CDR3 spans 14 amino acids. CDR3 DNA sequence: TGTGCCAGCAGGGCGGGGACGAACACCGGGGAGCTGTTTTTT. It translates to CASRAGTNTGELFF.

DNA for the CDR3: TGCGCCAGCAGCCAGTACGATTCTAGCGGGGGGAATTACGAGCAGTACTTC. It yields the protein CASSQYDSSGGNYEQYF. The V and J genes are TRBV4-3 and TRBJ2-7; 11 bases match TRBD2. This CDR3 contains 17 residues. V lost 3 bases, J lost 4 bases, and 11 bases stayed unmatched. Germline CDR1 is LGHNA and CDR2 is YSLEER.

This chain uses TRBV29-1 with TRBJ2-2; 9 bases agree with TRBD2. The CDR3 runs to 15 residues. J gave up 1 base and V 3 bases, and 3 bases lay outside the gene matches. Germline CDR1 SQVTM, CDR2 ANQGSEA. The CDR3 here is CSVDKAGGNTGELFF. The DNA of the CDR3 is TGCAGCGTTGATAAAGCGGGGGGGAACACCGGGGAGCTGTTTTTT.